Following are 8 T cell receptor beta chains from one sample sequenced in a study of blood T cell repertoires in COVID-19. Profiled with immunoSEQ multiplex PCR; TCRdb holds only in-frame clones, not every one. The table shows approximately 140,000 clones, with 87% occurring only once. Sequenced: peripheral blood. Receptors originate from a man older than 75 with acute or convalescent COVID-19.

The V call is TRBV28, the J call TRBJ1-2; TRBD1 agrees at 11 bases. V shed 6 bases and J 7 bases; nucleotides not matched to a gene: 10. From germline, CDR1 is MDHEN and CDR2 SYDVKM. The CDR3 runs to 15 residues. CDR3 sequence: CASRPPGTGGLGYTF. In DNA form, the CDR3 reads TGTGCCAGCAGACCCCCCGGGACAGGGGGGCTTGGCTACACCTTC.

This clone was seen just once. The chain links TRBV7-2 to TRBJ2-5; 9 positions match TRBD2. There are 18 residues in the CDR3. J was trimmed by 4 bases and V by 4 bases; bases with no gene match: 16. Per germline, CDR1 SGHTA and CDR2 FQGNSA. The CDR3 DNA is TGTGCCAGCAGCTCGGTCTCTGGCGGGGGGGCGGATTTAGAGACCCAGTACTTC. It is translated as CASSSVSGGGADLETQYF. Filled out from reference TRBV7-2 and TRBJ2-5, the complete variable domain reads GAGVSQSPSNKVTEKGKDVELRCDPISGHTALYWYRQSLGQGLEFLIYFQGNSAPDKSGLPSDRFSAERTGGSVSTLTIQRTQQEDSAVYLCASSSVSGGGADLETQYFGPGTRLLVL.

There are a few counts of this clone. The chain joins TRBV6-5 to TRBJ1-1; tentatively, D is TRBD1 (5 bases). V shed 5 bases and J shed 2 bases, with 12 bases lying between them. The CDR3 has 14 residues. Germline V gene sequence: CDR1 MNHEY, CDR2 SVGAGI. The CDR3 sequence is CASSPFQGNTEAFF. The CDR3, as DNA: TGTGCCAGCAGTCCCTTTCAGGGTAACACTGAAGCTTTCTTT.

A few counts support this clone. V gene TRBV10-3 combines with J gene TRBJ2-2; D is possibly TRBD2 (5 bases). The length of the CDR3 is 16 residues. Looked up from germline, CDR1 is ENHRY and CDR2 is SYGVKD. V lost 0 bases and J lost 0, with 8 bases in between. The CDR3 region has the DNA TGTGCCATCAGTGAGTCGAGGGCTGCGAACACCGGGGAGCTGTTTTTT. Amino acid sequence: CAISESRAANTGELFF.

The chain employs TRBV5-1 and TRBJ1-4; 10 bases map to TRBD1. The CDR3 contains 18 residues. Germline CDR1 reads SGHRS; CDR2 reads YFSETQ. The J segment lost 4 bases and the V segment lost 4 bases, leaving 13 bases of the junction unmatched. The CDR3 nucleotides are TGCGCCAGCAGCCCGGACAGGGGGGGCCCACCTCTTAATGAAAAACTGTTTTTT. This sequence encodes CASSPDRGGPPLNEKLFF.

J is TRBJ1-1 and V is TRBV5-1; no clear D. Germline V gene sequence: CDR1 SGHRS, CDR2 YFSETQ. Trimming cost V 0 bases and J 0 bases, with 9 bases left between them. The CDR3 extends over 15 amino acids. DNA of the CDR3: TGCGCCAGCAGCTTGGATCAGGCTCTGAACACTGAAGCTTTCTTT. This translates into CASSLDQALNTEAFF.

The genes are TRBV24-1 and TRBJ2-3, with TRBD1 matching over 10 bases. Trimming took 3 bases from V and 6 from J; bases not matched to a gene: 11. The CDR3 is 17 amino acids. Germline lookup yields CDR1 KGHDR and CDR2 SFDVKD. The CDR3 sequence: CATSDPTGGDSVDTQYF. CDR3 bases: TGTGCCACCAGTGATCCGACAGGGGGCGATTCTGTCGATACGCAGTATTTT.

The chain is built from TRBV14 and TRBJ1-1; D uncertain. This CDR3 spans 13 amino acids. Deletions cut 1 base from V and 1 base from J, with 4 bases between. Germline values: CDR1 SGHDN, CDR2 FVKESK. The CDR3 loop is CASSQGQNTEAFF. CDR3 DNA sequence: TGTGCCAGCAGCCAAGGACAGAACACTGAAGCTTTCTTT.